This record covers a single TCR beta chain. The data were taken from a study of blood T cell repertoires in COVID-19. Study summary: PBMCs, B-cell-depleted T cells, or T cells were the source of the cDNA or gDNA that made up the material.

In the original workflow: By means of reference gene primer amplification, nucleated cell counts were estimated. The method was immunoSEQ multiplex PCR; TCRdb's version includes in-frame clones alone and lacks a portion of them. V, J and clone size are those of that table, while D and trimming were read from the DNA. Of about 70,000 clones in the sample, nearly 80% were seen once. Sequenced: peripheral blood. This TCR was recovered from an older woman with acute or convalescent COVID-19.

The chain's CDR3 is CASSSRGKNTEAFF. In DNA form, the CDR3 reads TGTGCCAGCAGTTCAAGGGGTAAGAACACTGAAGCTTTCTTT. The genes are TRBV6-6 and TRBJ1-1; D might be TRBD1 (5 bases). Germline V gene data show CDR1 as MNHNY and CDR2 as SVGAGI (reference sequence). This CDR3 is 14 amino acids long. V was pared by 4 bases and J by 1 base, with 10 bases between.